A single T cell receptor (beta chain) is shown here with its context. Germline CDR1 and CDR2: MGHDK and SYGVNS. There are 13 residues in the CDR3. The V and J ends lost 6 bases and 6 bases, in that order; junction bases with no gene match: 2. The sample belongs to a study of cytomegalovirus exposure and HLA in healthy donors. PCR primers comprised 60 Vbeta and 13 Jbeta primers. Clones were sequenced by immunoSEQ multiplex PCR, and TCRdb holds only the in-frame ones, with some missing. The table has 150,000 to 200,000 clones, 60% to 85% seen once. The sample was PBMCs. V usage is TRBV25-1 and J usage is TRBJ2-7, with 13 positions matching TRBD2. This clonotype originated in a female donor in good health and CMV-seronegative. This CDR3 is CASRTSGRSEQYF. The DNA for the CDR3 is TGTGCCAGCAGGACTAGCGGGAGGTCCGAGCAGTACTTC.